The 20 T cell receptor beta chains below all came from one sample that was sequenced in a study of HIV-infected patients and healthy controls. cDNA was made from about 500 ng RNA using alpha and beta constant primers. Alpha and beta chain libraries were made separately by chain-specific third strand synthesis with multiplexing indices. TCRdb used MiXCR to reprocess the 5' RACE reads, holding one entry per CDR3 protein. Found here are about 6,600 distinct CDR3 sequences, around 9.3% of them singletons; the top ten hold 15% to 20%. Roughly three months, about 14 weeks, into antiretroviral therapy, follow-up blood was collected. No cell fractionation was done, so the repertoire covers all unsorted peripheral blood T cells. Sequenced material: blood, taken during antiretroviral therapy. Source of these receptors: an adult with HIV infection.

Sample share makes this clonotype medium-sized. This sequence joins TRBV6-2 or TRBV6-3 and TRBJ2-3; D is undetermined. The CDR3 loop spans 15 amino acids. With 5 bases removed from V and 1 base from J, the gap between germline ends came to 13 bases. Germline CDR1 is MNHEY and CDR2 is SVGEGT. The CDR3 loop reads CASSPAILGTDTQYF. The CDR3 DNA sequence: TGTGCCAGCAGTCCAGCCATACTTGGCACAGATACGCAGTATTTT.

This chain joins TRBV5-4 and TRBJ2-3; D is unclear. Germline CDR1 and CDR2: SGHNT and YYREEE (reference sequence). This CDR3 spans 15 amino acids. V was shortened by 2 bases and J by 1 base, with 11 bases between the two germline ends. The chain's CDR3 is CASSFSYSRTDTQYF. CDR3 sequence (DNA): TGTGCCAGCAGCTTTTCCTACTCACGCACAGATACGCAGTATTTT.

The chain carries TRBV24-1 and TRBJ2-1, with 7 bases aligning to TRBD1. This CDR3 spans 14 amino acids. J lost 6 bases, V lost 5 bases, and 6 bases had no gene match. The germline CDR1 and CDR2 sequences are KGHDR and SFDVKD. The CDR3 is CATSVGGVSNEQFF. CDR3 in DNA: TGTGCCACCAGTGTAGGGGGCGTCTCCAATGAGCAGTTCTTC.

By share, this clonotype counts as medium-sized. The chain joins TRBV4-2 to TRBJ2-1; D may correspond to TRBD1 or TRBD2 (5 bases each). The V end lost 4 bases, the J end lost 2 bases, and 12 bases lay between the germline ends. The CDR3 loop spans 15 amino acids. CDR1 and CDR2 (germline): LGHNA, YNFKEQ. The CDR3 nucleotides read TGTGCCAGCAGCCTGGAGGTGGGGGCCTACAATGAGCAGTTCTTC. Its translation: CASSLEVGAYNEQFF.

In its sample, this clonotype was seen many times. V gene TRBV5-6 combines with J gene TRBJ2-3; 11 bases match TRBD2. The V gene end was trimmed by 0 bases and the J gene end by 0 bases; junction bases not matched to a gene: 12. In germline, CDR1 is SGHDT, CDR2 YYEEEE. This CDR3 has 20 amino acids. The CDR3 spells CASSLGPPLIAGGSTDTQYF. DNA of the CDR3: TGTGCCAGCAGCTTGGGGCCCCCACTGATAGCGGGGGGGAGCACAGATACGCAGTATTTT.

This clonotype was detected many times. The chain carries TRBV11-2 and TRBJ2-4, with D possibly matching TRBD1 (5 bases). Germline V gives CDR1 SGHAT, CDR2 FQNNGV. The CDR3 is made up of 16 amino acids. The V end lost 5 bases, the J end lost 1 base, and 15 bases lay between the germline ends. The CDR3, as DNA: TGTGCCAGCAGCCCAATTTTTTCAGGGGCCAAAAACATTCAGTACTTC. Translation: CASSPIFSGAKNIQYF.

This clonotype is termed medium-sized. The V gene is TRBV9, the J gene TRBJ2-2; tentative D call: TRBD2 (5 bases). There are 17 residues in the CDR3. CDR1 is SGDLS and CDR2 is YYNGEE in the germline V gene. V was trimmed by 0 bases and J by 4 bases, leaving 16 bases between them. This chain's CDR3 is CASSVAPAVAGTGELFF. In nucleotides, the CDR3 is TGTGCCAGCAGCGTAGCTCCAGCGGTGGCGGGCACCGGGGAGCTGTTTTTT. The full variable domain, completed using reference TRBV9 and TRBJ2-2, is DSGVTQTPKHLITATGQRVTLRCSPRSGDLSVYWYQQSLDQGLQFLIQYYNGEERAKGNILERFSAQQFPDLHSELNLSSLELGDSALYFCASSVAPAVAGTGELFFGEGSRLTVL.

The V and J genes are TRBV19 and TRBJ1-5; 7 bases match TRBD1. The V gene end was trimmed by 6 bases and the J gene end by 7 bases; junction bases not matched to a gene: 12. CDR3 length: 15 residues. From germline, CDR1 is LNHDA and CDR2 SQIVND (reference sequence). The CDR3 region is CASRRYHRGGQPQHF. The CDR3 DNA reads as TGTGCCAGTAGACGTTATCACAGGGGCGGGCAGCCCCAGCATTTT.

This clonotype rates as medium-sized. The chain uses TRBV5-1 and TRBJ2-7; perhaps TRBD2 as D (6 bases). CDR1 and CDR2 (germline): SGHRS, YFSETQ. V lost 3 bases and J lost 6, with 13 bases in between. The CDR3 runs 13 residues. CDR3 region: CASSSDVRGEQYF. CDR3 DNA: TGCGCCAGCAGCTCGGACGTGCGGGGCGAGCAGTACTTC.

This clonotype was seen only a few times. The gene calls are TRBV9 and TRBJ2-3; D is perhaps TRBD1 (6 bases). V was shortened by 2 bases and J by 5 bases, with 12 bases between the two germline ends. CDR1 and CDR2 (germline): SGDLS, YYNGEE. The CDR3 consists of 14 residues. The CDR3 nucleotides are TGTGCCAGCAGCGTCGGACAGCCCGGAGATACGCAGTATTTT. Its translation is CASSVGQPGDTQYF.

This clonotype is medium-sized (0.01 to 0.1%) within its sample. The rearrangement links TRBV7-9 to TRBJ1-1, with 12 bases fitting TRBD1. Trimming cost V 5 bases and J 1 base; bases outside gene matches: 8. CDR3 length: 17 residues. Germline V lookup: CDR1 SEHNR, CDR2 FQNEAQ (reference sequence). The CDR3 DNA follows: TGTGCCAGCAGCCCCCGGGACAGGGGGCTTCCGAACACTGAAGCTTTCTTT. It yields the protein CASSPRDRGLPNTEAFF.

This clonotype has a count of ten or more. V usage is TRBV19 and J usage is TRBJ1-5, with a weak D call TRBD1 (6 bases). The germline V gene encodes CDR1 LNHDA and CDR2 SQIVND (reference sequence). This CDR3 contains 17 residues. V lost 8 bases and J lost 3, with 23 bases in between. As DNA, the CDR3 is TGTGCCAGTCGCATTGGGGGCCAGTCATACCCCAATCAGCCCCAGCATTTT. Translating gives CASRIGGQSYPNQPQHF.

This clonotype was counted only a few times. The chain carries TRBV6-6 and TRBJ1-3, with TRBD1 matching over 7 bases. The V and J ends lost 7 bases and 0 bases, in that order; junction bases with no gene match: 6. Germline V lookup: CDR1 MNHNY, CDR2 SVGAGI (reference sequence). The CDR3 contains 15 residues. The CDR3 bases are TGTGCCAGCAAACCCGGGACAGTCTCTGGAAACACCATATATTTT. Protein product: CASKPGTVSGNTIYF.

In its sample, this clonotype is medium-sized. The chain carries TRBV6-2 or TRBV6-3 and TRBJ2-3, with D unresolved. Germline loops: CDR1 MNHEY, CDR2 SVGEGT. The CDR3 totals 10 residues. The germline V and J ends were trimmed by 2 bases and 14 bases, with 8 bases remaining between them. The CDR3 bases are TGTGCCAGCAGTTACACCACCGTGTATTTT. It specifies CASSYTTVYF.

In its sample, this clonotype is medium-sized. The rearrangement uses TRBV28 and TRBJ2-3; no definite D call. V was pared by 6 bases and J by 3 bases, with 13 bases between. The CDR3 spans 14 residues. Germline CDR1 and CDR2: MDHEN and SYDVKM. The CDR3 DNA is TGTGCCAGCAGCTACGTTCTGGGGACAGATACGCAGTATTTT. As protein: CASSYVLGTDTQYF. Using reference TRBV28 and TRBJ2-3 for the parts outside the CDR3, the full variable domain is DVKVTQSSRYLVKRTGEKVFLECVQDMDHENMFWYRQDPGLGLRLIYFSYDVKMKEKGDIPEGYSVSREKKERFSLILESASTNQTSMYLCASSYVLGTDTQYFGPGTRLTVL.

V gene TRBV6-2 or TRBV6-3 combines with J gene TRBJ1-1; D unclear. The CDR3 length is 14 residues. The V end lost 3 bases, the J end lost 1 base, and 9 bases lay between the germline ends. Germline-derived CDR1 and CDR2 are MNHEY and SVGEGT. CDR3 in amino acids: CASSYGRRNTEAFF. The CDR3 DNA reads as TGTGCCAGCAGTTATGGACGGAGGAACACTGAAGCTTTCTTT.

There are many counts of this clonotype. The CDR3 loop is CASSPVLWLGGRETQYF. CDR3 coding DNA: TGTGCCAGCAGCCCGGTTCTTTGGTTAGGGGGGCGGGAGACCCAGTACTTC. This chain joins TRBV7-2 and TRBJ2-5; D is perhaps TRBD1 or TRBD2 (6 bases each). Germline V gives CDR1 SGHTA, CDR2 FQGNSA. The CDR3 length is 17 residues. V gave up 5 bases and J gave up 5 bases, with 24 bases separating them.

This clonotype was seen ten or more times. The rearrangement uses TRBV5-1 and TRBJ2-2; tentatively, D is TRBD1 or TRBD2 (6 bases each). The V and J ends lost 4 bases and 5 bases respectively, with 18 bases between them. Germline CDR1 and CDR2: SGHRS and YFSETQ. The CDR3 is 16 amino acids. DNA of the CDR3: TGCGCCAGCAGCCCGCGCCAGGGGACTTCTACCGGGGAGCTGTTTTTT. The encoded protein is CASSPRQGTSTGELFF.

This clonotype was detected ten times or more. The chain couples TRBV5-1 to TRBJ1-2; possibly TRBD1 for D (6 bases). This CDR3 contains 17 residues. CDR1 and CDR2 (germline): SGHRS, YFSETQ. With 3 bases removed from V and 6 bases from J, the gap between germline ends came to 24 bases. CDR3 region: CASSSPGTRRGADGYTF. The DNA for the CDR3 is TGCGCCAGCAGCTCCCCGGGGACCCGACGGGGGGCTGATGGCTACACCTTC. The variable domain in full, with the rest retrieved from reference TRBV5-1 and TRBJ1-2, is KAGVTQTPRYLIKTRGQQVTLSCSPISGHRSVSWYQQTPGQGLQFLFEYFSETQRNKGNFPGRFSGRQFSNSRSEMNVSTLELGDSALYLCASSSPGTRRGADGYTFGSGTRLTVV.

The sample holds many counts of this clonotype. V gene TRBV19 combines with J gene TRBJ2-3, with D unresolved. Germline V lookup: CDR1 LNHDA, CDR2 SQIVND (reference sequence). The V end lost 3 bases, the J end lost 7 bases, and 8 bases lay between the germline ends. The CDR3 covers 12 residues. CDR3 bases: TGTGCCAGTAGTATCAGCGATAATACGCAGTATTTT. Translation: CASSISDNTQYF.